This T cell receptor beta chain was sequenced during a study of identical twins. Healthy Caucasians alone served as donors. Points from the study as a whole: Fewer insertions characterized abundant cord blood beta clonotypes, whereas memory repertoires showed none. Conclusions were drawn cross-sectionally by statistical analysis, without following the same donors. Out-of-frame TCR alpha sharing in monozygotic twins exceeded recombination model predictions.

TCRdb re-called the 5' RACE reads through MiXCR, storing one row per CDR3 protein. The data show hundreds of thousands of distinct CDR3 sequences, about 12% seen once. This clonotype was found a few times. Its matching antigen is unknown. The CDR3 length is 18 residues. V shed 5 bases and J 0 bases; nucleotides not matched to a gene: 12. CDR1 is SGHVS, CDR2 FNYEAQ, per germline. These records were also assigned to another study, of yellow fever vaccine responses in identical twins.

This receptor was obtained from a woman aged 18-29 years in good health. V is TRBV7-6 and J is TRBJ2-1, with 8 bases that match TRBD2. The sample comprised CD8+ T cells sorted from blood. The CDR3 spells CASSTKTVAGSSYNEQFF. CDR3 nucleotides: TGTGCCAGCAGCACCAAAACGGTAGCGGGAAGCTCCTACAATGAGCAGTTCTTC.